Presented here are 13 T cell receptor beta chains from one specimen sequenced in a study of blood T cell repertoires in COVID-19. Clones were sequenced by immunoSEQ multiplex PCR, and TCRdb holds only the in-frame ones, with some missing. The sample yields fewer than 75,000 clones, around nine tenths seen once. Sequencing was carried out using peripheral blood. These receptors originate from a human donor in a cohort sampled during active COVID-19.

The chain employs TRBV4-3 and TRBJ2-4; no clear D gene. V shed 0 bases and J shed 0 bases, with 9 bases lying between them. Germline V gene sequence: CDR1 LGHNA, CDR2 YSLEER. This CDR3 is built from 16 residues. The CDR3 DNA reads TGCGCCAGCAGCCAAGATTGGCAGGAAGCCAAAAACATTCAGTACTTC. Amino acids: CASSQDWQEAKNIQYF.

The chain has TRBV2 and TRBJ2-1, with 11 bases that match TRBD2. V lost 11 bases, J lost 0 bases, and 6 bases stayed unmatched. CDR3 size: 15 residues. CDR1 and CDR2 from the germline V gene are SNHLY and FYNNEI. The CDR3 loop is CAGQGLADSYNEQFF. In DNA form, the CDR3 reads TGTGCCGGCCAGGGACTAGCGGACTCCTACAATGAGCAGTTCTTC.

This chain links TRBV9 with TRBJ1-2; D is uncertain. V was cut by 2 bases and J by 3 bases, with 11 bases left in between. The germline gives CDR1 SGDLS, CDR2 YYNGEE. The CDR3 spans 14 residues. CDR3: CASSVQAGDYGYTF. CDR3 in DNA: TGTGCCAGCAGCGTCCAGGCCGGGGACTATGGCTACACCTTC.

The chain carries TRBV25-1 and TRBJ2-1; 10 positions match TRBD2. Germline V gene data show CDR1 as MGHDK and CDR2 as SYGVNS. The CDR3 has 15 amino acids. V trimming: 4 bases; J trimming: 6 bases; junction bases outside the gene matches: 6. This chain's CDR3 is CASSGASGGLNEQFF. The CDR3 coding sequence is TGTGCCAGCAGTGGAGCTAGCGGGGGCCTCAATGAGCAGTTCTTC.

This chain joins TRBV7-2 and TRBJ2-7; 9 bases agree with TRBD2. V was pared by 1 base and J by 2 bases, with 9 bases of the junction left unmatched. The CDR3 loop spans 17 amino acids. From germline, CDR1 is SGHTA and CDR2 FQGNSA. The CDR3: CASSLEGGGGRTYEQYF. The DNA of the CDR3 is TGTGCCAGCAGCTTAGAGGGCGGGGGGGGACGGACCTACGAGCAGTACTTC.

This chain joins TRBV25-1 and TRBJ2-1; D not resolved. In germline, CDR1 is MGHDK, CDR2 SYGVNS. The CDR3 is 13 residues long. Between the trimmed V and J ends, which lost 3 bases and 5 bases, there was a span of 8 bases. The CDR3 DNA reads TGTGCCAGCAGTGATAGTGCGAACAATGAGCAGTTCTTC. This translates into CASSDSANNEQFF.

The V gene is TRBV19, the J gene TRBJ1-2; 7 nucleotides align to TRBD1. This CDR3 spans 14 amino acids. The V segment lost 7 bases and the J segment 1 base; nucleotides outside the gene matches: 6. The V gene's germline CDR1 is LNHDA and CDR2 SQIVND (reference sequence). This CDR3 reads CASTLGDSNYGYTF. CDR3 DNA: TGTGCCAGTACTTTAGGGGACAGTAACTATGGCTACACCTTC. Together with reference TRBV19 and TRBJ1-2, the CDR3 gives the full variable domain: DGGITQSPKYLFRKEGQNVTLSCEQNLNHDAMYWYRQDPGQGLRLIYYSQIVNDFQKGDIAEGYSVSREKKESFPLTVTSAQKNPTAFYLCASTLGDSNYGYTFGSGTRLTVV.

The genes are TRBV13 and TRBJ2-2; TRBD1 matches 8 bases. Germline V gives CDR1 PRHDT, CDR2 FYEKMQ (reference sequence). This CDR3 contains 16 residues. V was pared by 6 bases and J by 5 bases, with 11 bases of the junction left unmatched. The CDR3: CASSVRGRVKTGELFF. As DNA, the CDR3 is TGTGCCAGCAGTGTCAGGGGGCGAGTAAAGACCGGGGAGCTGTTTTTT.

The chain couples TRBV18 to TRBJ2-7; 7 bases are shared with TRBD2. CDR1 and CDR2 (germline): KGHSH, LQKENI. After removal of 6 bases from V and 3 bases from J, the junction contained 2 bases not matched to a gene. This CDR3 has 12 residues. CDR3 sequence (DNA): TGTGCCAGCTCCCGCGGGAGCTACGAGCAGTACTTC. Encoded protein: CASSRGSYEQYF.

The chain is built from TRBV5-8 and TRBJ2-1, with D perhaps TRBD2 (6 bases). Deletions cut 2 bases from V and 6 bases from J, with 12 bases between. The germline gives CDR1 SGHTS, CDR2 YDEGEE. The CDR3 loop spans 14 amino acids. CDR3 sequence: CASSLSGYSNEQFF. Here the CDR3 DNA reads TGTGCCAGCAGCTTAAGCGGGTATTCCAATGAGCAGTTCTTC.

This clone was seen more than once but under ten times. This chain connects TRBV10-3 to TRBJ2-7; weak D call: TRBD1 (5 bases). Germline loops: CDR1 ENHRY, CDR2 SYGVKD. The CDR3 is made up of 14 amino acids. Between the trimmed V and J ends, which lost 2 bases and 3 bases, there was a span of 11 bases. The CDR3 is CAISEKGVDYEQYF. Written as DNA, the CDR3 is TGTGCCATCAGTGAGAAAGGGGTAGACTACGAGCAGTACTTC.

The chain recombines TRBV2 with TRBJ1-5; 7 bases are a match to TRBD1. The germline gives CDR1 SNHLY, CDR2 FYNNEI. The CDR3 loop spans 13 amino acids. The trim removed 10 bases at V and 6 bases at J, leaving 9 bases unmatched. CDR3 region: CATQEGASQPQHF. CDR3 in DNA: TGTGCCACCCAGGAGGGGGCAAGTCAGCCCCAGCATTTT.

This clone showed up just once. J is TRBJ2-7 and V is TRBV15; 8 positions match TRBD2. V was clipped by 5 bases and J by 7 bases; unmatched bases: 7. Germline-derived CDR1 and CDR2 are LNHNV and YYDKDF (reference sequence). The CDR3 is made up of 13 amino acids. CDR3 sequence (DNA): TGTGCCACCAGCCGGACCTCGGGAGGGGAGCAGTACTTC. Amino acid sequence: CATSRTSGGEQYF. The full variable domain, completed using reference TRBV15 and TRBJ2-7, is DAMVIQNPRYQVTQFGKPVTLSCSQTLNHNVMYWYQQKSSQAPKLLFHYYDKDFNNEADTPDNFQSRRPNTSFCFLDIRSPGLGDTAMYLCATSRTSGGEQYFGPGTRLTVT.